The 3 T cell receptor beta chains below were found in one sample sequenced in a study of blood T cell repertoires in COVID-19. TCRdb's copy holds only in-frame clones and misses some; the assay was immunoSEQ multiplex PCR. The sample has 310,000 or so clones, 75% to 90% seen once. The sample consisted of peripheral blood. The receptor set was obtained from a woman aged 45 to 65 who had recovered from COVID-19.

This sequence joins TRBV27 and TRBJ1-4, with D unresolved. Per the germline V gene, CDR1 is MNHEY and CDR2 is SMNVEV (reference sequence). V was shortened by 5 bases and J by 8 bases, with 15 bases between the two germline ends. CDR3 length: 14 amino acids. CDR3 amino acids: CASSPHGLEEKLFF. The CDR3 nucleotides are TGTGCCAGCAGTCCCCACGGTTTAGAAGAAAAACTGTTTTTT.

The rearrangement uses TRBV7-2 and TRBJ2-1; 9 bases map to TRBD2. After removal of 4 bases from V and 7 bases from J, the junction contained 8 bases not matched to a gene. The V gene's germline CDR1 is SGHTA and CDR2 FQGNSA. The CDR3 contains 15 residues. The CDR3: CASSSRGGGRNEQFF. The CDR3 DNA reads as TGTGCCAGCAGCTCCCGCGGGGGGGGCCGAAATGAGCAGTTCTTC.

The V gene is TRBV9, the J gene TRBJ2-3; D is undetermined. Trimming left V 3 bases short and J 5 bases short, with 10 bases between. The CDR3 is 13 amino acids. CDR1 and CDR2 (germline): SGDLS, YYNGEE. CDR3 nucleotide sequence: TGTGCCAGCAGCGAAACACGGAGAGATACGCAGTATTTT. Its translation: CASSETRRDTQYF.